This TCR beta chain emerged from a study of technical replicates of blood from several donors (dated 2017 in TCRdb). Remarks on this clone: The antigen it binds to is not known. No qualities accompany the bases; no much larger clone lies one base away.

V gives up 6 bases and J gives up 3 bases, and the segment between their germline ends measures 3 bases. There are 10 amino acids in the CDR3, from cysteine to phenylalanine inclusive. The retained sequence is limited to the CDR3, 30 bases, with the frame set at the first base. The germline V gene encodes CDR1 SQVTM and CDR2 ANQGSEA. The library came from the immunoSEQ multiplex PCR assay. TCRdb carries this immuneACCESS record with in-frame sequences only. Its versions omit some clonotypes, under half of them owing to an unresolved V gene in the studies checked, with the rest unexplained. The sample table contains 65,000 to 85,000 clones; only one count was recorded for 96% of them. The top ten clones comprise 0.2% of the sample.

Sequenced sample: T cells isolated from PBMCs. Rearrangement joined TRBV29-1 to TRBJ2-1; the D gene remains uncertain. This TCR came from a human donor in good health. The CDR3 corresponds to CSVSYNEQFF. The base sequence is TGCAGCGTGAGCTACAATGAGCAGTTCTTC.